The T cell receptor beta chain described here comes from a study of breast tumors, draining lymph nodes, adjacent tissues (dated by TCRdb to about 2016). Concerning the study at large: TCR beta repertoires were compared across tumor, adjacent nontumor tissue and axillary lymph nodes obtained from breast cancer patients. In human breast cancer, the study set out to assess how tumor, surrounding tissue and draining lymph node repertoires relate to one another and whether T cells might be exchanged between them.

General study outcomes and caveats: The data were judged consistent with most tumor T cells deriving from the lymph node and then expanding within tumor tissue. The conclusion that tumor T cells originate in lymph nodes was presented as consistent with a hypothesis rather than as directly demonstrated. Tumor and nontumor tissue repertoires were significantly more similar in luminal-like than in basal-like breast cancer. Tumors showed preferential V and J gene usage, and their T-cell repertoire diversity fell below that of lymph nodes yet above that of nontumor tissue.

Counted from cysteine to phenylalanine, this CDR3 has 15 amino acids. Just the 45-base CDR3 DNA is kept, in frame starting at base 1. According to the germline V gene (reference sequence), CDR1 reads DFQATT and CDR2 reads SNEGSKA. Trimming costs V 0 bases and J 4 bases, and their ends lie 13 bases apart. About this clonotype: No antigen is known for it. No base quality information exists; no much larger clone differs at one position.

Sequencing took place on an Illumina HiSeq 2000. Multiplex PCR amplification was used to build the TCR beta chain libraries. High-throughput sequencing was used to analyze the amplified TCR beta chain products. TCRdb trimmed public reads at Q25 via fastp, called clones via MiXCR and kept in-frame beta chains. When rows share a CDR3 protein, they turn into one entry using the most common DNA and genes. This sample holds some 49,000 distinct CDR3 sequences; 20% to 25% were observed only once. About 7.8% of the sample is taken by the ten largest. Sequencing was carried out using breast tumor tissue. The chain couples TRBV20-1 to TRBJ2-1, and possibly TRBD1, on 6 matching bases. The sequence came from a female donor with breast cancer. Some clones in this sample may be carry-over from other donors' samples. At the DNA level, the sequence is TGCAGTGCTAGAGACCCCAGGGACATATACAATGAGCAGTTCTTC. The translation is CSARDPRDIYNEQFF.